This T cell receptor beta chain was obtained from a study of T cell repertoires in cytomegalovirus infection. This clonotype was seen many times. The antigen is unknown. With V trimmed by 2 bases and J by 3 bases, 0 bases remained unmatched. The CDR3 consists of 13 residues. TCRdb independently ran MiXCR on the reads; one entry per CDR3 protein. The profile shows a few hundred thousand distinct CDR3 sequences, around a third of them singletons. This chain uses TRBV12-3 or TRBV12-4 with TRBJ2-5, with 7 nucleotides matching TRBD1. The sequenced sample was cultured PBMCs, obtained from culture after CMV antigen stimulation. The source of this sequence is a human donor in good health (CMV status not recorded). Some clones in this sample may be carry-over from other donors' samples. CDR3 in amino acids: CASSLTGEETQYF. For the CDR3, the DNA is TGTGCCAGCAGTTTAACAGGGGAAGAGACCCAGTACTTC.